The 32 T cell receptor beta chains in this list originate from one sample, sequenced in a study of shared clonotypes between healthy human individuals. Sequenced by immunoSEQ multiplex PCR; TCRdb stores in-frame clones only, minus some. The table shows over a million clones, with about 80% occurring only once. The material sequenced was memory CD4+ T cells from PBMCs. Subset: CD45RA-negative fraction. The receptors stem from a man aged 18 to 29 in good health. Some clones in this sample may be carry-over from other donors' samples.

The chain links TRBV6-5 to TRBJ1-2; 7 bases align to TRBD1. V gave up 0 bases and J gave up 3 bases; unmatched junction bases: 4. This CDR3 is built from 15 residues. CDR1 MNHEY and CDR2 SVGAGI come from the germline V gene. The chain's CDR3 is CASSYSIGQDYGYTF. The CDR3, as DNA: TGTGCCAGCAGTTACTCAATTGGACAGGACTATGGCTACACCTTC.

This rearrangement joins TRBV11-1 to TRBJ2-1; 12 bases fit TRBD2. CDR1 and CDR2 from the germline V gene are SGHAT and FQDESV (reference sequence). The CDR3 consists of 16 residues. Germline trimming cut 5 bases from V and 11 bases from J; bases unmatched to any gene: 13. In DNA form, the CDR3 reads TGTGCCAGCAGCCCACAGGGGCTAGCGGGAGGGCTCAAGCAGTTCTTC. This sequence encodes CASSPQGLAGGLKQFF.

This clone was observed a single time. V is TRBV4-1 and J is TRBJ2-1, with 9 positions matching TRBD2. V trimming: 2 bases; J trimming: 6 bases; junction bases outside the gene matches: 11. The CDR3 is made up of 17 amino acids. Germline assignment: CDR1 MGHRA and CDR2 YSYEKL. This chain's CDR3 is CASSQTPAGGFSNEQFF. Here the CDR3 DNA reads TGCGCCAGCAGCCAAACTCCCGCGGGAGGGTTTAGCAATGAGCAGTTCTTC.

This chain links TRBV4-3 with TRBJ2-3; 12 nucleotides align to TRBD2. Germline trimming cut 1 base from V and 6 bases from J; bases unmatched to any gene: 11. The length of the CDR3 is 18 residues. The germline V gene has CDR1 LGHNA and CDR2 YSLEER. DNA of the CDR3: TGCGCCAGCAGCCAAGGTCCCCCGACTAGCGGGAGAAGGGATACGCAGTATTTT. Protein product: CASSQGPPTSGRRDTQYF.

The chain joins TRBV5-1 to TRBJ2-1; D might be TRBD2 (6 bases). The CDR3 extends over 15 amino acids. Germline-derived CDR1 and CDR2 are SGHRS and YFSETQ. V was cut by 3 bases and J by 3 bases, with 13 bases left in between. CDR3 DNA sequence: TGCGCCAGCAGCTCGACTAGGGTTGGCTACAATGAGCAGTTCTTC. The encoded protein is CASSSTRVGYNEQFF.

The chain employs TRBV29-1 and TRBJ1-4; 8 positions agree with TRBD1. CDR3 size: 14 residues. Trimming cost V 6 bases and J 6 bases; bases outside gene matches: 9. CDR1 is SQVTM, CDR2 ANQGSEA, per germline. The DNA of the CDR3 is TGCAGCGTGCTCGACAGGGGAGGACATGAAAAACTGTTTTTT. Translated, it gives CSVLDRGGHEKLFF.

The gene calls are TRBV29-1 and TRBJ2-3, with D perhaps TRBD2 (6 bases). Trimming shortened V by 8 bases and J by 0 bases, and 18 bases separated the two germline ends. The CDR3 length is 15 residues. Germline V gene lookup returns CDR1 SQVTM and CDR2 ANQGSEA. The DNA of the CDR3 is TGCAGCACACCTGGTAGCGGATCTAGCACAGATACGCAGTATTTT. This sequence encodes CSTPGSGSSTDTQYF.

Regarding this clone: Distinct nucleotide sequences in the sample also encode this CDR3. This chain links TRBV5-1 with TRBJ1-2; D remains unclear. The germline CDR1 and CDR2 sequences are SGHRS and YFSETQ. This CDR3 has 13 residues. The V and J ends lost 0 bases and 5 bases respectively, with 8 bases between them. CDR3 loop: CASSLVPGYGYTF. CDR3 coding DNA: TGCGCCAGCAGCTTGGTCCCGGGGTATGGCTACACCTTC.

This clone was counted a few times. This chain uses TRBV4-1 with TRBJ2-1, with D uncertain. The V end was cut by 1 base, the J end by 4 bases, with 14 bases between. Germline V lookup: CDR1 MGHRA, CDR2 YSYEKL. The CDR3 contains 16 residues. CDR3 nucleotide sequence: TGCGCCAGCAGCCAAGCGAGCGAGACAAGATACAATGAGCAGTTCTTC. Protein product: CASSQASETRYNEQFF.

A remark on this clone: Other DNA sequences in this specimen translate into the identical CDR3. The chain is built from TRBV5-1 and TRBJ2-1; 11 nucleotides agree with TRBD2. This CDR3 has 15 residues. In germline, CDR1 is SGHRS, CDR2 YFSETQ. Trimming at V came to 3 bases and at J to 7 bases, leaving 6 bases not matched to a gene. CDR3 bases: TGCGCCAGCAGCTCAGGACTAGCGGGTGGTAATGAGCAGTTCTTC. Amino acids: CASSSGLAGGNEQFF.

J is TRBJ1-4 and V is TRBV6-5, with TRBD1 matching 7 bases. Trimming removed 7 bases from V and 7 bases from J; junction bases left unmatched: 12. Germline V lookup: CDR1 MNHEY, CDR2 SVGAGI. The CDR3 consists of 15 residues. CDR3 sequence (DNA): TGTGCCAGCACAGGGGGAATTTTGGGGAGTGAAAAACTGTTTTTT. Encoded protein: CASTGGILGSEKLFF.

Of note for this clone: Other DNA sequences of this sample code for an identical CDR3. V is TRBV28 and J is TRBJ1-4; perhaps TRBD1 as D (6 bases). Germline-derived CDR1 and CDR2 are MDHEN and SYDVKM. This CDR3 has 14 residues. V was clipped by 2 bases and J by 8 bases, with 12 bases between them. The CDR3 DNA reads TGTGCCAGCAGTTTAGGGGGGCTCGGGGAAAAACTGTTTTTT. This codes for CASSLGGLGEKLFF. The full variable domain, its missing parts supplied by reference TRBV28 and TRBJ1-4, is DVKVTQSSRYLVKRTGEKVFLECVQDMDHENMFWYRQDPGLGLRLIYFSYDVKMKEKGDIPEGYSVSREKKERFSLILESASTNQTSMYLCASSLGGLGEKLFFGSGTQLSVL.

This clone appeared a few times. The chain employs TRBV7-3 and TRBJ2-5; D perhaps matches TRBD1 (5 bases). V was shortened by 2 bases and J by 2 bases, with 6 bases between the two germline ends. This CDR3 comprises 13 residues. Germline lookup yields CDR1 SGHTA and CDR2 FQGTGA. CDR3 DNA: TGTGCCAGCAGCTTACACAGGCAAGAGACCCAGTACTTC. Its protein product is CASSLHRQETQYF. Full variable domain (rest looked up from reference TRBV7-3 and TRBJ2-5): GAGVSQTPSNKVTEKGKYVELRCDPISGHTALYWYRQSLGQGPEFLIYFQGTGAADDSGLPNDRFFAVRPEGSVSTLKIQRTERGDSAVYLCASSLHRQETQYFGPGTRLLVL.

J is TRBJ2-6 and V is TRBV7-2; D unclear. The CDR3 contains 13 residues. The V gene lost 1 base and the J gene lost 3 bases, with 1 base spanning the gap. In germline, CDR1 is SGHTA, CDR2 FQGNSA. CDR3 region: CASSLGGANVLTF. CDR3 nucleotides: TGTGCCAGCAGCTTAGGTGGGGCCAACGTCCTGACTTTC.

Comment on this clone: Other DNA variants within this sample encode the same CDR3. The V gene is TRBV27, the J gene TRBJ1-2, with TRBD1 as a possible D gene (5 bases). The CDR3 is 13 amino acids. V lost 5 bases, J lost 4 bases, and 11 bases lay in between. CDR1 and CDR2 (germline): MNHEY, SMNVEV (reference sequence). The CDR3 nucleotides are TGTGCCAGCAGTCCCGGGGGGGGCTATGGCTACACCTTC. It encodes CASSPGGGYGYTF.

The chain joins TRBV6-5 to TRBJ2-1, with D perhaps TRBD1 (6 bases). V shed 6 bases and J shed 6 bases, with 9 bases lying between them. The CDR3 spans 12 residues. Germline CDR1 MNHEY, CDR2 SVGAGI. CDR3 DNA sequence: TGTGCCAGCAGCCAAGGGGGCAATGAGCAGTTCTTC. This translates into CASSQGGNEQFF.

V usage is TRBV5-1 and J usage is TRBJ1-2; possible D gene TRBD1, 6 bases. The germline CDR1 and CDR2 sequences are SGHRS and YFSETQ. Trimming stripped 6 bases from V and 6 bases from J, with 15 bases between. The CDR3 length is 13 residues. This CDR3 is CASNRARGDGYTF. In DNA, the CDR3 is TGCGCCAGCAATCGAGCGAGGGGGGATGGCTACACCTTC.

V gene TRBV7-9 combines with J gene TRBJ2-7; 7 bases line up with TRBD2. There are 16 residues in the CDR3. V shed 4 bases, J shed 11 bases, and the junction held 20 bases outside the gene matches. Germline-derived CDR1 and CDR2 are SEHNR and FQNEAQ (reference sequence). The CDR3, as DNA: TGTGCCAGCAGCTCGGATACAATACAGCGGGGCGCGAGGAAGTACTTC. As protein: CASSSDTIQRGARKYF.

V is TRBV28 and J is TRBJ2-3, with D tentatively TRBD1 or TRBD2 (5 bases each). V lost 3 bases, J lost 4 bases, and 17 bases lay in between. Germline CDR1 and CDR2: MDHEN and SYDVKM. The CDR3 consists of 16 residues. The CDR3 region has the DNA TGTGCCAGCAGTTTTATCCAGGGAGATCTTTCAGATACGCAGTATTTT. It yields the protein CASSFIQGDLSDTQYF.

V usage is TRBV7-3 and J usage is TRBJ1-2; weak D call: TRBD1 (6 bases). V shed 4 bases and J shed 8 bases, with 20 bases lying between them. The CDR3 sequence is 15 residues long. Germline V gene sequence: CDR1 SGHTA, CDR2 FQGTGA. The CDR3 here is CASSYRSGTSEGYTF. In nucleotides, the CDR3 is TGTGCCAGCAGCTACCGATCCGGGACATCGGAAGGCTACACCTTC.

The V and J genes are TRBV19 and TRBJ2-7; D tentatively reads TRBD1 or TRBD2 (5 bases each). Germline values: CDR1 LNHDA, CDR2 SQIVND (reference sequence). The CDR3 totals 14 residues. V was clipped by 5 bases and J by 0 bases, with 11 bases between them. CDR3 region: CASSPRDGSYEQYF. DNA for the CDR3: TGTGCCAGTAGTCCTCGGGACGGCTCCTACGAGCAGTACTTC.

The chain recombines TRBV19 with TRBJ2-1, with a possible D match to TRBD2 (5 bases). The CDR3 spans 13 residues. Trimming took off 8 bases at V and 0 bases at J, with 8 bases between the two ends. Germline V gene data show CDR1 as LNHDA and CDR2 as SQIVND (reference sequence). In DNA form, the CDR3 reads TGTGCCAGTGGACTTTCCTCCTACAATGAGCAGTTCTTC. Its protein product is CASGLSSYNEQFF.

V and J are TRBV6-1 and TRBJ2-7; D is undetermined. CDR3 size: 18 residues. Germline CDR1 MNHNS, CDR2 SASEGT. V was clipped by 0 bases and J by 0 bases, with 18 bases between them. This chain's CDR3 is CASSEAPPERTDSYEQYF. In DNA form, the CDR3 reads TGTGCCAGCAGTGAAGCGCCCCCTGAGAGGACGGACTCCTACGAGCAGTACTTC.

V gene TRBV5-5 combines with J gene TRBJ1-4; D might be TRBD1 (5 bases). The germline V gene encodes CDR1 SGHKS and CDR2 YYEKEE (reference sequence). This CDR3 has 17 amino acids. Trimming pared 2 bases from V and 8 bases from J, leaving 22 bases between. The CDR3 here is CASSFSGSQSQDEKLFF. CDR3 bases: TGTGCCAGCAGCTTCTCAGGGTCACAGAGCCAGGACGAAAAACTGTTTTTT.

The chain carries TRBV7-9 and TRBJ1-1; tentative D call: TRBD1 (5 bases). Trimming shortened V by 3 bases and J by 1 base, and 9 bases separated the two germline ends. This CDR3 is built from 14 residues. The V gene's germline CDR1 is SEHNR and CDR2 FQNEAQ (reference sequence). CDR3 DNA: TGTGCCAGCAGCTTTACGGGGACGAACACTGAAGCTTTCTTT. This encodes CASSFTGTNTEAFF.

There are a few counts of this clone. The V and J genes are TRBV15 and TRBJ2-5; D is uncertain. CDR1 is LNHNV and CDR2 is YYDKDF in the germline V gene (reference sequence). CDR3 length: 12 amino acids. V was clipped by 2 bases and J by 6 bases, with 7 bases between them. CDR3: CATSRPFQTQYF. The CDR3 bases are TGTGCCACCAGCAGACCCTTCCAGACCCAGTACTTC.

The rearrangement uses TRBV25-1 and TRBJ1-2; TRBD1 aligns across 7 bases. V dropped 5 bases and J dropped 7; count of bases not matched to a gene: 19. The germline V gene has CDR1 MGHDK and CDR2 SYGVNS. This CDR3 is 17 amino acids long. The CDR3, as DNA: TGTGCCAGCAGTAAGGGGCAGGGGGAGATTATGAGGAGTGGCTACACCTTC. Its translation is CASSKGQGEIMRSGYTF.

The chain has TRBV7-2 and TRBJ2-1; TRBD2 matches 11 bases. Germline V gene sequence: CDR1 SGHTA, CDR2 FQGNSA. The V segment lost 5 bases and the J segment 6 bases; nucleotides outside the gene matches: 6. This CDR3 region has 15 residues. CDR3 sequence (DNA): TGTGCCAGCAGCCCTCGACTAGCGGGGAGCAATGAGCAGTTCTTC. Translation: CASSPRLAGSNEQFF. Filled out from reference TRBV7-2 and TRBJ2-1, the complete variable domain reads GAGVSQSPSNKVTEKGKDVELRCDPISGHTALYWYRQSLGQGLEFLIYFQGNSAPDKSGLPSDRFSAERTGGSVSTLTIQRTQQEDSAVYLCASSPRLAGSNEQFFGPGTRLTVL.

This clone has a handful of counts. This sample includes further DNA sequences coding for the same CDR3. This chain connects TRBV7-3 to TRBJ2-5; D is unresolved. This CDR3 is 13 amino acids long. V was clipped by 1 base and J by 2 bases, with 5 bases between them. Per germline, CDR1 SGHTA and CDR2 FQGTGA. DNA for the CDR3: TGTGCCAGCAGCTTAAATCGGCAAGAGACCCAGTACTTC. Its translation is CASSLNRQETQYF.

V and J are TRBV28 and TRBJ1-4, with TRBD1 as a possible D gene (5 bases). Looked up from germline, CDR1 is MDHEN and CDR2 is SYDVKM. The CDR3 spans 14 residues. Trimming pared 3 bases from V and 8 bases from J, leaving 13 bases between. The chain's CDR3 is CASSFRDIREKLFF. The CDR3 bases are TGTGCCAGCAGTTTCAGGGATATCCGGGAAAAACTGTTTTTT.

This rearrangement joins TRBV27 to TRBJ1-5, with TRBD1 as a possible D gene (5 bases). Trimming left V 4 bases short and J 6 bases short, with 13 bases between. Germline values: CDR1 MNHEY, CDR2 SMNVEV (reference sequence). The length of the CDR3 is 14 residues. For the CDR3, the DNA is TGTGCCAGCAGTTCATCGCAGGGTTTTCAGCCCCAGCATTTT. It translates to CASSSSQGFQPQHF.

V gene TRBV28 combines with J gene TRBJ1-2; unclear D gene. With 6 bases removed from V and 2 bases from J, the gap between germline ends came to 13 bases. The length of the CDR3 is 14 residues. The V gene's germline CDR1 is MDHEN and CDR2 SYDVKM. For the CDR3, the DNA is TGTGCCAGCAGGGTCAACGGAGACAACTATGGCTACACCTTC. It is translated as CASRVNGDNYGYTF.